The rows below give T cell receptor beta chains drawn from one sample of a study of T cell repertoires in cytomegalovirus infection. These receptors lack a known antigen. TCRdb called the reads again in MiXCR, with one record for every CDR3 protein. The sample carries around 540,000 distinct CDR3 sequences, around 35% recorded once. The material was cultured PBMCs, obtained from culture after CMV antigen stimulation. The receptor source for this set is a human donor in good health (CMV status not recorded). Some clones in this sample may be carry-over from other donors' samples. Both conserved end residues are part of each CDR3. Each record gives: D gene, J gene, V gene, clone size, CDR3 protein, CDR3 DNA. D genes are given only for firm matches. The size field is filled for only some rows; it gives once, few, many or a size class.

>NA|TRBJ2-6|TRBV7-6|few
CASSFLRMASLAGANVLTF
TGTGCCAGCAGCTTCCTAAGGATGGCTTCGCTGGCTGGGGCCAACGTCCTGACTTTC
>TRBD1|TRBJ1-6|TRBV27|few
CASSSLKLRGLSSYNSPLHF
TGTGCCAGCAGTTCTCTCAAATTGAGGGGGCTTAGCTCCTATAATTCACCCCTCCACTTT
>NA|TRBJ1-1|TRBV6-5|NA
CASSKTEGHGEAFF
TGTGCCAGCAGTAAAACAGAGGGCCACGGTGAAGCTTTCTTT
>NA|TRBJ1-3|TRBV7-2|few
CASSLAGENTIYF
TGTGCCAGCAGCTTAGCGGGCGAAAACACCATATATTTT
>NA|TRBJ1-6|TRBV20-1|many
CSAKRQIRFGNSPLHF
TGCAGTGCTAAAAGACAGATTCGGTTCGGCAATTCACCCCTCCACTTT
>TRBD1|TRBJ1-2|TRBV4-3|NA
CASSQTLTGNYGYTF
TGCGCCAGCAGCCAAACTTTGACAGGGAACTATGGCTACACCTTC
>NA|TRBJ1-2|TRBV7-2|many
CASSLVSQGGYTF
TGTGCCAGCAGCTTAGTCTCTCAAGGTGGCTACACCTTC
>TRBD1|TRBJ2-3|TRBV4-2|NA
CASSQEPSGQGSADTQYF
TGTGCCAGCAGCCAAGAACCAAGCGGACAGGGTTCAGCAGATACGCAGTATTTT
>TRBD1|TRBJ1-1|TRBV6-2/TRBV6-3|NA
CASSWGQLMNTEAFF
TGTGCCAGCAGTTGGGGACAGCTGATGAACACTGAAGCTTTCTTT
>NA|TRBJ2-1|TRBV12-3/TRBV12-4|NA
CASSVGGIPEQFF
TGTGCCAGCAGTGTGGGTGGGATCCCTGAGCAGTTCTTC
>TRBD2|TRBJ2-3|TRBV11-2|NA
CASSLVGGGLAGSTDTQCF
TGTGCCAGCAGCTTAGTAGGAGGTGGACTAGCGGGATCCACAGATACGCAGTGTTTT
>TRBD2|TRBJ2-1|TRBV27|few
CASSLSGGLAETYNEQFF
TGTGCCAGCAGTTTATCGGGGGGGTTAGCGGAGACCTACAATGAGCAGTTCTTC
>NA|TRBJ2-5|TRBV11-2|NA
CASSVPPLGRGETQYF
TGTGCCAGCAGCGTGCCCCCACTAGGGAGAGGAGAGACCCAGTACTTC
>NA|TRBJ2-1|TRBV7-9|once
CASSPRGASSFSEQFF
TGTGCCAGCAGCCCTCGAGGGGCCAGTTCATTCAGTGAGCAGTTCTTC
>NA|TRBJ2-3|TRBV12-3/TRBV12-4|few
CASSFGRGDTQYF
TGTGCCAGCAGTTTTGGCAGAGGAGATACGCAGTATTTT